These T cell receptor beta chains were read from a single sample in a study of control samples from healthy donors and cancer patients. Assay used: immunoSEQ multiplex PCR; TCRdb lists only in-frame clones, some missing. Among about 78,000 clones listed, less than 90% were seen once. The specimen sequenced was blood. Every receptor here comes from a woman in her sixties in good health. Both conserved end residues are part of each CDR3. Each record gives: J gene, clone size, V gene, CDR3 protein. Rows give clone size only sometimes, using once, few, many, or a class for an expanded clone.

TRBJ1-1,.,TRBV2,CARDRGRTEAFF
TRBJ1-1,.,TRBV28,CASSLATSGVAEAFF
TRBJ2-5,.,TRBV11-2,CASSLRRGGETQYF
TRBJ2-1,.,TRBV11-2,CASSTRTSGGSYNEQFF
TRBJ2-3,.,TRBV5-1,CASSLAGQFTDTQYF
TRBJ1-1,.,TRBV28,CASSRGYRGKNTEAFF
TRBJ2-7,.,TRBV28,CASSFSPPSSYEQYF
TRBJ2-5,.,TRBV7-9,CASSFRQQLQETQYF
TRBJ2-2,.,TRBV7-8,CASSLEDNTGELFF
TRBJ2-5,.,TRBV15,CATSRDLPGRETQYF
TRBJ2-5,.,TRBV29-1,CSVEDRDVRETQYF
TRBJ2-7,.,TRBV7-9,CASSSTGVPLSYEQYF
TRBJ1-4,.,TRBV20-1,CSAKYEKLFF
TRBJ2-2,.,TRBV19,CASSGTGLGTGELFF
TRBJ1-6,once,TRBV27,CASSLQGRSPLHF
TRBJ1-1,.,TRBV7-2,CASSLLGPTTDAFF
TRBJ2-5,.,TRBV27,CASSLSRVGKTQYF
TRBJ1-5,.,TRBV6-1,CASSEMRFFEPQHF
TRBJ1-1,.,TRBV5-1,CASREDPGVGTEAFF
TRBJ2-3,.,TRBV7-2,CASSTGQAPRTDTQYF
TRBJ2-2,.,TRBV25-1,CASSGALAALNTGELFF
TRBJ1-1,.,TRBV27,CATRGGRDTEAFF
TRBJ2-3,.,TRBV4-1,CASSQESPPTSDTQYF
TRBJ2-2,once,TRBV11-3,CASSWNTGELFF
TRBJ1-1,.,TRBV10-3,CAISLTEVNTEAFF
TRBJ1-1,.,TRBV6-5,CASSTQTLNTEAFF
TRBJ1-4,.,TRBV7-6,CASSLVLGQKNEKLFF
TRBJ1-4,.,TRBV15,CATSRGGQGFEKLFF
TRBJ1-2,.,TRBV7-9,CASSKVREGLYGYTF
TRBJ1-4,.,TRBV29-1,CSVQQGAGGEKLFF
TRBJ2-3,.,TRBV6-5,CASSSRGEPTDTQYF
TRBJ2-7,once,TRBV6-5,CASSYSMGQAYEQYF
TRBJ1-2,.,TRBV15,CATSRDLAGEGYGYTF
TRBJ1-2,.,TRBV4-1,CASSQGEGVAYGYTF
TRBJ2-1,.,TRBV24-1,CATSDPGTSGRGSEQFF
TRBJ2-6,once,TRBV5-1,CASSLPNPGANVLTF
TRBJ1-6,.,TRBV27,CASSHDLFGSPLHF
TRBJ2-7,.,TRBV19,CASSIGWGGDYEQYF
TRBJ1-3,.,TRBV10-3,CAIRVSSGSGNTIYF
TRBJ1-4,.,TRBV27,CASSFRHRGANEKLFF
TRBJ2-3,.,TRBV2,CASTLPMDITDTQYF
TRBJ2-2,few,TRBV5-4,CASSQGSENTGELFF
TRBJ2-7,.,TRBV3-1/TRBV3-2,CASSQSYEQYF
TRBJ2-7,.,TRBV6-5,CASTPGGTYEQYF
TRBJ2-2,.,TRBV5-1,CASSLSTRELFF
TRBJ2-5,.,TRBV7-6,CASTQGDRDKSETQYF
TRBJ1-4,.,TRBV7-8,CASSLALWTTNEKLFF
TRBJ2-1,.,TRBV7-8,CASSLGTSGASYNEQFF
TRBJ2-5,few,TRBV6-5,CASSYGTSSETQYF
TRBJ2-7,.,TRBV6-5,CATTDSPNSYEQYF
TRBJ1-2,.,TRBV6-5,CASSPRGGLGYGYTF
TRBJ1-2,few,TRBV5-4,CASSTTVGVSNYGYTF
TRBJ1-1,.,TRBV12-3/TRBV12-4,CASSFEGTEAFF
TRBJ1-1,.,TRBV9,CASSVARGGTEAFF
TRBJ1-3,.,TRBV30,CAWSHAGNTIYF
TRBJ1-3,.,TRBV4-2,CASSQVGASTGNTIYF
TRBJ2-1,.,TRBV5-6,CASSLLPAGGLNEQFF
TRBJ1-4,.,TRBV7-9,CASSLYRGDEKLFF
TRBJ1-5,.,TRBV3-1/TRBV3-2,CASSILLPFWHHQPQHF
TRBJ1-4,.,TRBV7-2,CASSLGTGGATNEKLFF